This T cell receptor beta chain was found in a study of cytomegalovirus exposure and HLA in healthy donors. General study findings and limits: The only immune exposure information that was available was CMV serostatus. Per a prior analysis, the majority of TCR beta V segments were productive roughly 90% or roughly 30% of the time.

Deletions cut 1 base from V and 4 bases from J, with 11 bases between. The germline V gene has CDR1 MNHNS and CDR2 SASEGT. The CDR3 runs to 14 residues. To note about this clone: Its matching antigen is unknown.

Vbeta (60) and Jbeta (13) primers were used in the PCR. This table comes from immunoSEQ multiplex PCR, and its TCRdb copy is limited to in-frame clones, with some not included. Its table lists 150,000 or so clones. The sequenced sample was PBMCs. The sequence came from a woman under 30 in good health and CMV-seronegative. This chain uses TRBV6-1 with TRBJ2-7; D call uncertain. In nucleotides, the CDR3 is TGTGCCAGCAGTGAAGTCAGTCAGTCTTACGAGCAGTACTTC. As protein: CASSEVSQSYEQYF.